Reported below is one T cell receptor beta chain. In the PCR, 60 Vbeta and 13 Jbeta primers were used. Sequencing used immunoSEQ multiplex PCR; TCRdb keeps in-frame clones, though not all of them. The sample features about 140,000 clones, with 2% to 2.5% in its top ten. The sample belongs to a study of cytomegalovirus exposure and HLA in healthy donors. Germline values: CDR1 MNHEY, CDR2 SVGAGI. V lost 2 bases and J lost 0; bases outside the gene matches: 6. There are 16 residues in the CDR3. Sequencing was performed on PBMCs. This TCR derives from a young woman in good health and CMV-seronegative. This rearrangement joins TRBV6-5 to TRBJ2-7; 8 nucleotides agree with TRBD1. Here the CDR3 DNA reads TGTGCCAGCAGTTACGATCCCGGGACAGGCTCCTACGAGCAGTACTTC. Encoded protein: CASSYDPGTGSYEQYF.